This T cell receptor beta chain was identified during a study of CD4 T cells in relation to SARS-CoV-2 and coronaviruses. Comments on this clone: Its antigen is not identified.

The length of the CDR3 is 13 residues. Trimming stripped 5 bases from V and 8 bases from J, with 14 bases between. Germline V gives CDR1 KGHDR, CDR2 SFDVKD. CD4+ T cells from unexposed donors were obtained before the COVID-19 pandemic (2011-2018). CD4+ T cells were isolated from the cells after 10 days of culture. As cell numbers allowed, unexposed-donor CD4+ T cells faced SARS-CoV-2 S/N and four cold-coronavirus spikes. Data came from immunoSEQ multiplex PCR; TCRdb stores just in-frame clones and leaves some out. The repertoire holds 15,000 to 20,000 clones, with over 60% as singletons. Material: CD4+ T cells from PBMCs, cultured in vitro. The sequence was collected from a human donor in good health. The chain carries TRBV24-1 and TRBJ1-2; possibly TRBD1 for D (5 bases). In DNA, the CDR3 is TGTGCCACCAGTGGGAGGCAGGGCGGCGGCTACACCTTC. Encoded protein: CATSGRQGGGYTF.